This paragraph covers one T cell receptor beta chain sequence. This sample stems from a study of blood T cell repertoires in COVID-19. Study-level background: Samples of COVID-19 (acute and convalescent) were obtained from the United States, Italy and Spain.

Germline CDR1 SGHDT, CDR2 YYEEEE. CDR3 length: 16 residues. V lost 3 bases, J lost 1 base, and 6 bases stayed unmatched. Authors' processing steps: It was from reference gene primer amplification that nucleated cell counts were estimated. Clones were sequenced by immunoSEQ multiplex PCR, and TCRdb holds only the in-frame ones, with some missing. V and J calls and clone size come straight from that table; D and trimming were deduced from the DNA. The profile shows under 200,000 clones, about 85% of them singletons. The receptor was derived from a woman over 75 in a cohort sampled during active or convalescent COVID-19. The chain is built from TRBV5-6 and TRBJ1-2, with TRBD1 matching 10 bases. Sequencing used peripheral blood. In nucleotides, the CDR3 is TGTGCCAGCAGCTCAGGGACAGGGGCCGTTAACTATGGCTACACCTTC. Translated, it gives CASSSGTGAVNYGYTF.